This T cell receptor beta chain originates from a study of Graves' ophthalmopathy and Graves' hyperthyroidism. The CDR3 consists of 13 residues. Germline V gene sequence: CDR1 DFQATT, CDR2 SNEGSKA (reference sequence). The V segment lost 3 bases and the J segment 0 bases; nucleotides outside the gene matches: 1. The sample holds a few counts of this clonotype. The study amplified TCR beta CDR3 regions using RNA transcripts. Amplification began with first-round RT-PCR using HTBI primers, then second-round multiplex PCR was performed. TCRdb analysed the multiplex PCR reads with MiXCR anew, one entry per CDR3 protein. Of around 600,000 distinct CDR3 sequences in the sample, roughly 39% were seen once.

Sequencing used peripheral blood. The source is an adult man with Graves' ophthalmopathy. The J gene is TRBJ1-1, the V gene TRBV20-1; 7 bases match TRBD1. The CDR3 nucleotides read TGCAGTGCTAGGACAGGGATGAACACTGAAGCTTTCTTT. Its protein is CSARTGMNTEAFF.